This T cell receptor (beta chain) was profiled in a study of Ad26.COV2.S vaccination and SARS-CoV-2 variants. Measured with immunoSEQ multiplex PCR; TCRdb has only the in-frame clones, and not every one. The sample lists about 470,000 clones, about 90% seen once, with about 4.1% in the top ten. As for treatment: around 19 received Ad26.COV2.S at low or high dose, single or two shots; 5 received placebo; per-sample allocation not given. Sample collection was performed on day 63 after the first vaccine or placebo injection. Immunization relied on an Ad26 vector, which expressed Wuhan-strain SARS-CoV-2 spike. Germline assignment: CDR1 SGHNT and CDR2 YYREEE (reference sequence). V dropped 3 bases and J dropped 0 bases, with 18 bases sitting between them. The CDR3 consists of 17 residues.

The specimen was peripheral blood, collected in a trial of Ad26.COV2.S vaccine versus placebo. The TCR was taken from a person aged 18-60 years who received the Ad26.COV2.S COVID-19 vaccine or a placebo. J is TRBJ2-5 and V is TRBV5-4, with a possible D match to TRBD2 (6 bases). The CDR3 nucleotides read TGTGCCAGCAGCTATAAGTCGGGACTGATGAACCAAGAGACCCAGTACTTC. It translates to CASSYKSGLMNQETQYF.